Listed here are 13 T cell receptor beta chains from one sample, sequenced in a study of blood T cells in healthy people across ages. Next came a second PCR, run for about 6 to 11 cycles, which used a sample-barcoded 5' primer along with a J-beta primer mix. Each CDR3 protein is one row after TCRdb ran MiXCR on the 5' RACE reads. The sample consists of about 830,000 distinct CDR3 sequences, roughly 50% of them appearing once. Input material: blood. These receptors came from a man aged 25-45 years in good health.

The chain has TRBV6-5 and TRBJ2-7; TRBD1 agrees at 9 bases. The germline CDR1 and CDR2 sequences are MNHEY and SVGAGI. Trimming took 0 bases from V and 0 from J; bases not matched to a gene: 9. CDR3 length equals 18 residues. CDR3 amino acids: CASSYSFLDRGVSYEQYF. The CDR3 DNA reads as TGTGCCAGCAGTTACTCTTTTTTAGACAGGGGGGTCTCCTACGAGCAGTACTTC.

The V call is TRBV27, the J call TRBJ1-6; 7 positions agree with TRBD1. CDR1 is MNHEY, CDR2 SMNVEV, per germline (reference sequence). This CDR3 is 15 amino acids long. Trimming took 3 bases from V and 10 from J; bases not matched to a gene: 9. The CDR3 coding sequence is TGTGCCAGCAGTTTCGTACAGGGGAGGAACTCACCCCTCCACTTT. Encoded protein: CASSFVQGRNSPLHF.

V and J are TRBV2 and TRBJ2-5; TRBD1 might be the D (6 bases). Germline V gives CDR1 SNHLY, CDR2 FYNNEI. Trimming removed 8 bases at V and 4 bases at J, with 14 bases between. CDR3 size: 13 residues. The CDR3 DNA reads TGTGCCAGCGCCGGACAGAGGATAGAGACCCAGTACTTC. As protein: CASAGQRIETQYF.

The chain links TRBV25-1 to TRBJ1-2, with D tentatively TRBD1 (5 bases). Deletions cut 2 bases from V and 4 bases from J, with 14 bases between. The CDR3 covers 15 residues. Germline V CDR1 and CDR2: MGHDK, SYGVNS. The CDR3 region is CASSERGTVGYGYTF. CDR3 coding DNA: TGTGCCAGCAGTGAACGTGGGACTGTGGGCTATGGCTACACCTTC.

This chain uses TRBV5-1 with TRBJ1-2; D may be TRBD1 (5 bases). Germline CDR1 is SGHRS and CDR2 is YFSETQ. V was cut by 4 bases and J by 6 bases, with 13 bases left in between. This CDR3 spans 13 amino acids. For the CDR3, the DNA is TGCGCCAGCAGCGACTCGGGGGGTAATGGCTACACCTTC. This gives the protein CASSDSGGNGYTF.

V usage is TRBV3-1 and J usage is TRBJ2-7; 11 bases align to TRBD2. Germline CDR1 LGHDT, CDR2 YNNKEL (reference sequence). The CDR3 totals 15 residues. The V and J ends lost 6 bases and 4 bases, in that order; junction bases with no gene match: 8. CDR3 nucleotide sequence: TGTGCCAGCAGTCCACTAGCGGGGGTTCTGTACGAGCAGTACTTC. Encoded protein: CASSPLAGVLYEQYF.

The genes are TRBV7-2 and TRBJ2-3; tentatively, D is TRBD1 (6 bases). Germline loops: CDR1 SGHTA, CDR2 FQGNSA. The CDR3 is made up of 13 amino acids. Trimming removed 6 bases from V and 5 bases from J, with 12 bases in between. CDR3 sequence: CASSFQGGDTQYF. The CDR3 bases are TGTGCCAGCAGTTTCCAAGGGGGAGATACGCAGTATTTT.

The gene calls are TRBV29-1 and TRBJ2-1, with D perhaps TRBD2 (6 bases). Germline CDR1 reads SQVTM; CDR2 reads ANQGSEA. Trimming removed 1 base at V and 3 bases at J, with 13 bases between. The CDR3 loop spans 15 amino acids. The CDR3 loop reads CSVEGGVGGYNEQFF. CDR3 sequence (DNA): TGCAGCGTTGAAGGAGGTGTGGGGGGCTACAATGAGCAGTTCTTC.

This clonotype was observed a handful of times. This rearrangement joins TRBV10-3 to TRBJ2-4; no clear D gene. The end of the DNA fits TRBJ2-7 better, so the J call may be wrong. This CDR3 has 12 residues. In germline, CDR1 is ENHRY, CDR2 SYGVKD. CDR3 nucleotides: TGTGCCATCAGGATTGAGACCTACGAGCAGTACTTC. Amino acids: CAIRIETYEQYF.

J is TRBJ1-5 and V is TRBV20-1, with TRBD1 matching over 7 bases. The germline gives CDR1 DFQATT, CDR2 SNEGSKA (reference sequence). The CDR3 contains 16 residues. The J segment lost 6 bases and the V segment lost 6 bases, leaving 17 bases of the junction unmatched. CDR3 in amino acids: CSATGQVPRGVQPQHF. The CDR3 DNA sequence: TGCAGTGCAACCGGACAGGTTCCTCGAGGGGTTCAGCCCCAGCATTTT.

This sequence joins TRBV5-1 and TRBJ2-1; 8 bases align to TRBD2. V gave up 5 bases and J gave up 8 bases; unmatched junction bases: 9. The CDR3 spans 14 residues. Germline CDR1 and CDR2: SGHRS and YFSETQ. CDR3 in DNA: TGCGCCAGCAGGCCGACGCCAGCGGGAGATGAGCAGTTCTTC. Protein: CASRPTPAGDEQFF. The variable domain in full, completed from reference TRBV5-1 and TRBJ2-1, reads KAGVTQTPRYLIKTRGQQVTLSCSPISGHRSVSWYQQTPGQGLQFLFEYFSETQRNKGNFPGRFSGRQFSNSRSEMNVSTLELGDSALYLCASRPTPAGDEQFFGPGTRLTVL.

This chain uses TRBV5-1 with TRBJ1-2; D remains ambiguous. Germline V lookup: CDR1 SGHRS, CDR2 YFSETQ. V shed 5 bases and J shed 7 bases, with 18 bases lying between them. This CDR3 has 14 amino acids. CDR3 residues: CASSLRPADGGYTF. In nucleotides, the CDR3 is TGCGCCAGCAGTTTGAGACCCGCGGATGGTGGCTACACCTTC.

The chain employs TRBV7-2 and TRBJ2-1; D possibly corresponds to TRBD2 (6 bases). The CDR3 has 17 amino acids. V was clipped by 1 base and J by 0 bases, with 13 bases between them. CDR1 and CDR2 from the germline V gene are SGHTA and FQGNSA. CDR3 region: CASSLDNGGASYNEQFF. CDR3 bases: TGTGCCAGCAGCTTAGATAACGGGGGTGCCTCCTACAATGAGCAGTTCTTC.